These T cell receptor beta chains were read from a single sample in a study of OX40 agonist ivuxolimab in advanced cancers. Only in-frame clones appear in the TCRdb table, and some are missing; sequencing was by immunoSEQ multiplex PCR. Found here are 55,000 to 70,000 clones, approximately 84% of them singletons; the top ten hold roughly 2%. The sample was CD4+ or CD8+ T cells sorted from blood, taken in a trial of the OX40 agonist ivuxolimab. These receptors originate from an adult with an advanced solid tumor such as melanoma, head and neck, liver or kidney cancer. CDR3s include the opening cysteine and the closing phenylalanine or tryptophan. D genes are given only for firm matches. A row's size may be missing; if present it is once, few, many or a size class.

clone size,D gene,J gene,V gene,CDR3 protein,CDR3 DNA
.,.,TRBJ2-1,TRBV11-2,CASSLGGPYNEQFF,TGTGCCAGCAGCTTAGGGGGACCTTACAATGAGCAGTTCTTC
.,.,TRBJ1-2,TRBV5-4,CASSTPGIPRGYTF,TGTGCCAGCAGCACCCCCGGGATCCCGAGGGGCTACACCTTC
.,TRBD2,TRBJ2-6,TRBV19,CASTTLGTSGSGANVLTF,TGTGCCAGTACCACCCTGGGGACTAGCGGGTCTGGGGCCAACGTCCTGACTTTC
.,.,TRBJ2-7,TRBV11-2,CASSRGGGASSYEQYF,TGTGCCAGCAGCCGGGGAGGAGGGGCTAGCTCCTACGAGCAGTACTTC
.,.,TRBJ2-1,TRBV7-7,CASSLGGGRITYNEQFF,TGTGCTAGCAGCTTAGGGGGTGGGAGAATCACCTACAATGAGCAGTTCTTC
.,.,TRBJ2-2,TRBV19,CASSDTGELFF,TGTGCCAGTAGTGACACCGGGGAGCTGTTTTTT
.,TRBD1,TRBJ2-1,TRBV2,CASRSGTGGNEQFF,TGTGCCAGCAGATCCGGGACAGGGGGTAATGAGCAGTTCTTC
.,.,TRBJ2-7,TRBV6-1,CASSLNRAAYEQYF,TGTGCCAGCAGTTTGAACAGGGCGGCCTACGAGCAGTACTTC
.,TRBD2,TRBJ2-3,TRBV6-4,CASSRTSADTQYF,TGTGCCAGCAGTCGGACTAGTGCAGATACGCAGTATTTT
.,TRBD2,TRBJ2-3,TRBV7-2,CASSLGISGGAKGDTQYF,TGTGCCAGCAGCTTAGGGATTAGCGGGGGGGCCAAGGGAGATACGCAGTATTTT
few,.,TRBJ2-7,TRBV6-1,CASSEQTRAGYEQYF,TGTGCCAGCAGTGAGCAGACACGGGCGGGCTACGAGCAGTACTTC
.,.,TRBJ2-1,TRBV5-1,CASSLDLVGKFF,TGCGCCAGCAGCTTGGATCTAGTCGGGAAGTTCTTC
once,.,TRBJ2-4,TRBV14,CASSPEQVTIQYF,TGTGCCAGCAGCCCCGAGCAGGTTACCATTCAGTACTTC
.,.,TRBJ2-3,TRBV10-3,CAISDPGNTQYF,TGTGCCATCAGTGATCCAGGAAATACGCAGTATTTT
.,TRBD2,TRBJ2-7,TRBV19,CASSISGGGSSYEQYF,TGTGCCAGTAGTATATCCGGCGGGGGGAGCTCCTACGAGCAGTACTTC
.,TRBD1,TRBJ2-7,TRBV15,CATSRDRGSEQYF,TGTGCCACCAGCAGGGACAGGGGGAGCGAGCAGTACTTC
.,.,TRBJ1-2,TRBV30,CAWSAGWNYGYTF,TGTGCCTGGAGCGCAGGGTGGAACTATGGCTACACCTTC
.,.,TRBJ2-1,TRBV19,CASNQVGDVGNEQFF,TGTGCCAGTAACCAGGTGGGGGACGTCGGCAATGAGCAGTTCTTC
few,.,TRBJ2-1,TRBV19,CASSIVAVSYNEQFF,TGTGCCAGTAGTATAGTTGCGGTATCCTACAATGAGCAGTTCTTC
.,.,TRBJ2-7,TRBV2,CASSRDISYEQYF,TGTGCCAGCAGTCGGGACATTTCCTACGAGCAGTACTTC
.,TRBD2,TRBJ2-2,TRBV9,CASRFSGDHGELFF,TGTGCCAGCCGGTTTAGCGGGGATCACGGGGAGCTGTTTTTT
once,.,TRBJ2-2,TRBV30,CAWRGLNTGELFF,TGTGCCTGGAGGGGACTGAACACCGGGGAGCTGTTTTTT
.,.,TRBJ1-6,TRBV30,CAWSRYPSSYNSPLHF,TGTGCCTGGTCCCGGTACCCGAGCTCCTATAATTCACCCCTCCACTTT
.,.,TRBJ1-2,TRBV30,CAWGPSYGYTF,TGTGCCTGGGGACCGAGCTATGGCTACACCTTC
.,.,TRBJ2-5,TRBV6-5,CASNGGETQYF,TGTGCCAGCAACGGGGGCGAGACCCAGTACTTC
.,.,TRBJ1-2,TRBV5-1,CASSGGTPRSGYTF,TGCGCCAGCAGCGGCGGGACACCTCGCAGCGGCTACACCTTC
.,TRBD1,TRBJ2-7,TRBV5-1,CASSLEGAGQGIHGEQYF,TGCGCCAGCAGCTTGGAGGGTGCCGGACAGGGGATCCATGGCGAGCAGTACTTC
.,.,TRBJ1-5,TRBV28,CASRADSPGQPQHF,TGTGCCAGCAGGGCGGACAGTCCGGGTCAGCCCCAGCATTTT
.,TRBD1,TRBJ2-7,TRBV5-1,CASSAGTAGYGQYF,TGCGCCAGCAGCGCAGGGACAGCCGGTTACGGGCAGTACTTC
.,TRBD1,TRBJ2-2,TRBV11-1,CASSPDRVGAGELFF,TGTGCCAGCAGCCCCGACAGGGTTGGGGCCGGGGAGCTGTTTTTT
.,.,TRBJ2-1,TRBV5-4,CASSFGGPTYNEQFF,TGTGCCAGCAGCTTTGGTGGGCCGACCTACAATGAGCAGTTCTTC
.,.,TRBJ2-7,TRBV19,CASTTDPSSYEQYF,TGTGCCAGTACGACAGACCCTAGCTCCTACGAGCAGTACTTC
.,.,TRBJ2-2,TRBV28,CASFDGNTGELFF,TGTGCCAGCTTCGACGGGAACACCGGGGAGCTGTTTTTT
once,TRBD1,TRBJ2-2,TRBV25-1,CASSPRGTGTGELFF,TGTGCCAGCAGTCCCAGGGGGACGGGCACCGGGGAGCTGTTTTTT
.,.,TRBJ1-1,TRBV10-3,CAISESRTEAFF,TGTGCCATCAGTGAGTCCCGCACTGAAGCTTTCTTT
.,.,TRBJ1-1,TRBV27,CASSLQRGTEAFF,TGTGCCAGCAGTTTACAAAGGGGCACTGAAGCTTTCTTT
.,.,TRBJ1-5,TRBV15,CATSREVGVSQPQHF,TGTGCCACCAGCAGAGAAGTCGGGGTGAGTCAGCCCCAGCATTTT
.,TRBD1,TRBJ1-2,TRBV5-4,CASSQTGDYGYTF,TGTGCCAGCAGCCAGACAGGGGACTATGGCTACACCTTC
.,.,TRBJ2-2,TRBV18,CASSPPLTGELFF,TGTGCCAGCTCACCACCGTTGACCGGGGAGCTGTTTTTT
.,.,TRBJ2-5,TRBV18,CASSQQAGQQETQYF,TGTGCCAGCTCACAACAGGCGGGACAGCAAGAGACCCAGTACTTC
.,.,TRBJ2-1,TRBV6-1,CASSEHGGQGSEQFF,TGTGCCAGCAGTGAACACGGGGGGCAGGGGAGTGAGCAGTTCTTC
.,.,TRBJ1-5,TRBV6-5,CASSSRNQPQHF,TGTGCCAGCAGTTCCAGGAATCAGCCCCAGCATTTT
.,.,TRBJ2-5,TRBV7-3,CASSLTSAKWETQYF,TGTGCCAGCAGCTTAACGTCGGCTAAATGGGAGACCCAGTACTTC
.,.,TRBJ2-7,TRBV6-1,CASAPGIDEQYF,TGTGCCAGCGCTCCCGGGATCGACGAGCAGTACTTC
.,TRBD2,TRBJ2-7,TRBV2,CASSSGSLSYEQYF,TGTGCCAGCAGTAGCGGGAGTTTGTCCTACGAGCAGTACTTC
.,TRBD1,TRBJ2-7,TRBV7-2,CASSFSGTGAYEQYF,TGTGCCAGCAGCTTCTCCGGGACAGGGGCCTACGAGCAGTACTTC
.,.,TRBJ1-1,TRBV5-5,CASRRDTLNTEAFF,TGTGCCAGCAGACGGGACACTCTGAACACTGAAGCTTTCTTT
once,TRBD1,TRBJ1-2,TRBV10-3,CAISERPETGNYGYTF,TGTGCCATCAGTGAGCGACCAGAGACAGGGAACTATGGCTACACCTTC
.,.,TRBJ1-2,TRBV6-5,CASSDPTTNYGYTF,TGTGCCAGCAGTGATCCGACGACAAACTATGGCTACACCTTC
.,TRBD1,TRBJ2-5,TRBV5-1,CASSLVRDSAQETQYF,TGCGCCAGCAGCTTGGTCCGGGACAGTGCACAAGAGACCCAGTACTTC
.,.,TRBJ1-3,TRBV2,CASSEEPGTTIYF,TGTGCCAGCAGTGAAGAGCCGGGAACCACCATATATTTT
.,.,TRBJ2-4,TRBV2,CASSPEGDIQYF,TGTGCCAGCAGCCCTGAGGGCGACATTCAGTACTTC
.,TRBD1,TRBJ1-5,TRBV19,CASTPSGQGLNQPQHF,TGTGCCAGTACCCCAAGTGGACAGGGGCTCAATCAGCCCCAGCATTTT
few,TRBD1,TRBJ1-1,TRBV19,CASSARDRGSMNTEAFF,TGTGCCAGTAGTGCCCGGGACAGGGGATCCATGAACACTGAAGCTTTCTTT
.,.,TRBJ1-1,TRBV28,CASSRGAVAFF,TGTGCCAGCAGTCGAGGGGCGGTAGCTTTCTTT